A selection of T cell receptor beta chains follows, all from one sample in a study of CD8+ T cells in alopecia areata. Only in-frame clones appear in the TCRdb table, and some are missing; sequencing was by immunoSEQ multiplex PCR. The sample shows about 290,000 clones, 55% to 75% of them seen only once. The source material was CD4+ T cells sorted from blood, sampled at week 24, from a patient treated with tofacitinib. Receptors originate from a human donor with alopecia areata. Each CDR3 is given with its conserved first and last residue. The D gene is left open where the match is weak. Some rows have no size entry. The others give once, few or many, or a class for an expanded clone.

J	D	size	length	V	DNA	CDR3
TRBJ2-1	NA	NA	13	TRBV28	TGTGCCAGCAGTTTTCGAGCCTACAATGAGCAGTTCTTC	CASSFRAYNEQFF
TRBJ1-3	TRBD1	NA	16	TRBV13	TGTGCCAGCAGCTTCTCCGGGACAGGAGCTGGAAACACCATATATTTT	CASSFSGTGAGNTIYF
TRBJ1-5	NA	NA	14	TRBV30	TGTGCCTGGAGTGTCGGCAGGGTAGGCCAGCCCCAGCATTTT	CAWSVGRVGQPQHF
TRBJ2-7	TRBD1	few	14	TRBV6-5	TGTGCCAGCAGTGCGGACAGGAGAACCTACGAGCAGTACTTC	CASSADRRTYEQYF
TRBJ1-3	TRBD1	NA	15	TRBV29-1	TGCAGCGCGAGCCTCGGGACAGGGGCCGGAAACACCATATATTTT	CSASLGTGAGNTIYF
TRBJ1-2	TRBD1	NA	17	TRBV2	TGTGCCAGCAGCTCCGGGACAGGGCATTTTTCTAACTATGGCTACACCTTC	CASSSGTGHFSNYGYTF
TRBJ1-5	NA	once	15	TRBV2	TGTGCCAGCAGTGAATACGACAGAAGCAATCAGCCCCAGCATTTT	CASSEYDRSNQPQHF
TRBJ1-1	NA	NA	15	TRBV23-1	TGCGCCAGCAGTCAATGGGGGTCGGAGGACACTGAAGCTTTCTTT	CASSQWGSEDTEAFF
TRBJ1-6	NA	few	15	TRBV7-2	TGTGCCAGCACCAAGGGGAGAGGAATCGATTCACCCCTCCACTTT	CASTKGRGIDSPLHF
TRBJ2-1	TRBD2	NA	16	TRBV9	TGTGCCAGCAGCGTAGCTTTCTCTAGCGGGTTAAATGAGCAGTTCTTC	CASSVAFSSGLNEQFF
TRBJ2-5	NA	few	15	TRBV5-6	TGTGCCAGCAGCGGATGGACAGTTACTCAAGAGACCCAGTACTTC	CASSGWTVTQETQYF
TRBJ1-2	NA	few	10	TRBV23-1	TGCGCCAGCAGCCCAGCCGAGAGCACCTTC	CASSPAESTF
TRBJ2-5	NA	few	16	TRBV28	TGTGCCAGCAGTTTACGAACAGGGGGGGTTGCAGAGACCCAGTACTTC	CASSLRTGGVAETQYF
TRBJ1-2	TRBD1	NA	13	TRBV27	TGTGCCAGCAGTCCAGGGGGCGCAGATGGCTACACCTTC	CASSPGGADGYTF
TRBJ2-3	TRBD2	NA	15	TRBV2	TGTGCCAGCGGAGCCCCTAGCGGGGGGGGAGATACGCAGTATTTT	CASGAPSGGGDTQYF
TRBJ2-7	NA	NA	14	TRBV30	TGTGCCTGGAGTACGGCCGCTTTGGTCTACGAGCAGTACTTC	CAWSTAALVYEQYF
TRBJ2-5	NA	NA	13	TRBV30	TGTGCCTGGAGTTCACAGTCCCAAGAGACCCAGTACTTC	CAWSSQSQETQYF
TRBJ2-7	NA	NA	13	TRBV5-1	TGCGCCAGCAGTACCGAGGGGTTGGGAGAGCAGTACTTC	CASSTEGLGEQYF
TRBJ1-1	NA	few	15	TRBV29-1	TGCAGCGTTGGTAGGGTTCGGGAAATTAACGCTGAAGCTTTCTTT	CSVGRVREINAEAFF
TRBJ1-2	NA	NA	13	TRBV4-3	TGCGCCAGCAGCCGCGACAGCCACATTGGCTACACCTTC	CASSRDSHIGYTF
TRBJ1-3	NA	few	15	TRBV4-2	TGTGCCAGCAGCCAAGATCTAAGCTCTGGAAACACCATATATTTT	CASSQDLSSGNTIYF
TRBJ1-2	NA	NA	17	TRBV11-2	TGTGCCAGCAGCAATAGGGGGGTTGGGACGGCTGACTATGGCTACACCTTC	CASSNRGVGTADYGYTF
TRBJ2-5	NA	NA	14	TRBV5-1	TGCGCCAGCAGCGTCGGGACTTCTCTAGAGACCCAGTACTTC	CASSVGTSLETQYF
TRBJ2-7	NA	NA	12	TRBV5-1	TGCGCCAGCAGCCTGACCTTATACGAGCAGTACTTC	CASSLTLYEQYF
TRBJ2-7	NA	NA	12	TRBV29-1	TGCAGCGTTGTTGGGACAACCTACGAGCAGTACTTC	CSVVGTTYEQYF
TRBJ2-7	NA	few	14	TRBV30	TGTGCCTGGACTACAGGGAACGGAGCCTACGAGCAGTACTTC	CAWTTGNGAYEQYF
TRBJ1-1	TRBD1	NA	13	TRBV6-1	TGTGCCAGCAGCCTGGACAGGAGTCAACTTGCTTTCTTT	CASSLDRSQLAFF
TRBJ1-2	NA	NA	12	TRBV5-1	TGCGCCAGCAGCCTAGGGACGGTCGGCTACACCTTC	CASSLGTVGYTF
TRBJ1-2	NA	NA	12	TRBV30	TGTGCCTGGAAGGAGGTCGGTTATGGCTACACCTTC	CAWKEVGYGYTF
TRBJ2-1	TRBD2	NA	16	TRBV7-2	TGTGCCAGCAGCTCGAGACTAGCGGGGGCCCCCAGAGAGCAGTTCTTC	CASSSRLAGAPREQFF
TRBJ1-1	NA	few	15	TRBV29-1	TGCAGCGTGTGGGCAGGCGGAGGGGTTGGAACTGAAGCTTTCTTT	CSVWAGGGVGTEAFF
TRBJ1-2	NA	NA	12	TRBV5-1	TGCGCCAGCAGCTTGGAGGAGCGTGGCTACACCTTC	CASSLEERGYTF
TRBJ1-1	NA	few	14	TRBV5-1	TGCGCCAGCAGCCCGCGGGGGCCGGTTACTGAAGCTTTCTTT	CASSPRGPVTEAFF
TRBJ2-7	NA	NA	13	TRBV29-1	TGCAGCGTTGGTTCCGGGGTCTCCTACGAGCAGTACTTC	CSVGSGVSYEQYF
TRBJ1-6	NA	NA	14	TRBV29-1	TGCAGCGTTGCTGGGTCCGGGGCAAATTCACCCCTCCACTTT	CSVAGSGANSPLHF
TRBJ1-1	NA	NA	14	TRBV27	TGTGCCAGCAGTTCTACAGTCCCCGGCACTGAAGCTTTCTTT	CASSSTVPGTEAFF
TRBJ1-4	NA	NA	15	TRBV30	TGTGCCTGGAGTTTCTCCGGGCTAGGGGGTGAAAAACTGTTTTTT	CAWSFSGLGGEKLFF
TRBJ1-5	NA	few	15	TRBV10-3	TGTGCCATCAGTGAGTCTGCGCCAAATAACCGGCCCCAGCATTTT	CAISESAPNNRPQHF
TRBJ2-4	TRBD1	NA	17	TRBV11-2	TGTGCCAGCAGCCCCTTTGTAGGACAGGGTTTGAAAAACATTCAGTACTTC	CASSPFVGQGLKNIQYF
TRBJ1-1	TRBD1	NA	20	TRBV13	TGTGCCAGCAGAGGAGTGATTAGGGGACAGGGCGTAAGAATGAACACTGAAGCTTTCTTT	CASRGVIRGQGVRMNTEAFF
TRBJ2-7	TRBD1	NA	13	TRBV30	TGTGCCCGCAAAGGGACAGGGACGTACGAGCAGTACTTC	CARKGTGTYEQYF
TRBJ2-2	NA	once	11	TRBV20-1	TGCAGTGTCGAGGATACCGGGGAGCTGTTTTTT	CSVEDTGELFF
TRBJ2-5	TRBD2	NA	15	TRBV9	TGTGCCAGCAGCGTAGGCGGGGGGGAGTCAGAGACCCAGTACTTC	CASSVGGGESETQYF
TRBJ2-6	NA	few	16	TRBV27	TGTGCCAGCAGCCGTGCCCTTATCTCTGGGGCCAACGTCCTGACTTTC	CASSRALISGANVLTF
TRBJ2-7	TRBD2	NA	12	TRBV29-1	TGCAGCGTTGAGCGGGGGTCCTACGAGCAGTACTTC	CSVERGSYEQYF
TRBJ2-1	NA	NA	16	TRBV5-6	TGTGCCAGCAGCCCCCACGGCCGGGGCGAGGGGAATGAGCAGTTCTTC	CASSPHGRGEGNEQFF
TRBJ1-2	NA	NA	14	TRBV5-6	TGTGCCAGCAGCCTGGGACACGGAGGGTATGGCTACACCTTC	CASSLGHGGYGYTF
TRBJ2-1	NA	NA	14	TRBV29-1	TGCAGCGTTGAACTAGTCCCTTCCTACAATGAGCAGTTCTTC	CSVELVPSYNEQFF
TRBJ1-1	NA	many	12	TRBV28	TGTGCCAGCAGTTCAGGATACACTGAAGCTTTCTTT	CASSSGYTEAFF
TRBJ1-1	TRBD1	NA	12	TRBV7-2	TGTGCCAGCAGTCAGGACAGGGTTTCAACTAGCTTT	CASSQDRVSTSF
TRBJ2-5	NA	NA	16	TRBV6-1	TGTGCCAGCAGTGAAGACTTCGGAGCCAGGCGGGAGACCCAGTACTTC	CASSEDFGARRETQYF
TRBJ2-7	NA	NA	12	TRBV30	TGTGCCTGGAGTTCCGGGCGCGGCGAGCAGTACTTC	CAWSSGRGEQYF
TRBJ1-2	TRBD1	NA	15	TRBV29-1	TGCAGCGTTGAAGAAGGACAGGGACGGGACTATGGCTACACCTTC	CSVEEGQGRDYGYTF
TRBJ1-3	TRBD1	NA	16	TRBV9	TGTGCCAGCAGCGTAGCAGGGGGCTTATCTGGAAACACCATATATTTT	CASSVAGGLSGNTIYF